This T cell receptor (beta chain) is drawn from a study of neoadjuvant anti-PD-1 for oral cavity cancer. Across the study: Patients without progression got a fourth dose around day 43. The study, taken as a whole, reports: Post-nivolumab, blood T cell clonality was significantly elevated in non-responders.

Details on this clone: The antigen is unknown.

Measured with immunoSEQ multiplex PCR; TCRdb has only the in-frame clones, and not every one. Among approximately 37,000 clones listed, about 83% were seen once. CDR1 and CDR2 (germline): MNHEY, SMNVEV (reference sequence). The CDR3 totals 17 residues. The V end was cut by 5 bases, the J end by 0 bases, with 14 bases between. The TCR was taken from a person between 40 and 79 years old with oral cavity squamous cell carcinoma. J is TRBJ2-6 and V is TRBV27, with D maybe TRBD1 (6 bases). This specimen was PBMCs, taken before nivolumab (anti-PD-1) treatment. DNA of the CDR3: TGTGCCAGCAGTCTTAACAGGGACCACTCTGGGGCCAACGTCCTGACTTTC. This translates into CASSLNRDHSGANVLTF.